This T cell receptor (beta chain) was retrieved from a study of T cells after yellow fever vaccination. One entry per CDR3 protein, called by TCRdb with MiXCR from the 5' RACE reads. The profile shows 400,000 to 450,000 distinct CDR3 sequences, 18% of them singletons. V dropped 5 bases and J dropped 2 bases, with 13 bases sitting between them. This CDR3 has 15 amino acids. This chain joins TRBV12-3 or TRBV12-4 and TRBJ2-1; TRBD1 or TRBD2 may be the D gene (7 bases each). This TCR derives from a man between 18 and 35 years old who received the YFV17D yellow fever vaccine. The sequencing used PBMCs, collected before the yellow fever booster vaccination. The CDR3 DNA is TGTGCCAGCAGTGCAGGGGGGGCCCCCTACAATGAGCAGTTCTTC. Its protein product is CASSAGGAPYNEQFF.